Listed below are T cell receptor beta chains from one sample, sequenced in a study of T cell responses to AZD1222 COVID-19 vaccine. Using immunoSEQ multiplex PCR, the repertoire was profiled, and TCRdb retains in-frame clones only, with some absent. The data hold around 120,000 clones, with around 87% observed a single time. The sequences come from peripheral blood, collected on day 0 of AZD1222 vaccination. Receptors originate from an adult in good health. Each CDR3 is given with its conserved first and last residue.

J | V | CDR3
TRBJ1-1 | TRBV4-1 | CASKGAWVNTEAFF
TRBJ2-7 | TRBV2 | CASSPHNELSEQYF
TRBJ2-3 | TRBV7-9 | CASSLGQGSFSTDTQYF
TRBJ2-1 | TRBV5-4 | CASSLAAQLNNEQFF
TRBJ2-1 | TRBV10-2 | CASSPQGGNEQFF
TRBJ1-2 | TRBV7-9 | CASSFRSYGYTF
TRBJ2-5 | TRBV25-1 | CASSDRDREGKETQYF
TRBJ1-1 | TRBV7-8 | CASSSGRVNTEAFF
TRBJ2-5 | TRBV7-9 | CASSLGTGFILKQETQYF
TRBJ1-1 | TRBV5-1 | CASSLWGTLNTEAFF
TRBJ2-7 | TRBV14 | CASSQSTGLSYEQYF
TRBJ1-2 | TRBV3-1/TRBV3-2 | CASSQTTTRYTF
TRBJ1-4 | TRBV6-6 | CASSPRQNEKLFF
TRBJ1-3 | TRBV5-1 | CASSLAGEPSGNTIYF
TRBJ2-3 | TRBV18 | CASQSLSRSSTDTQYF
TRBJ1-5 | TRBV7-6 | CASSLEQGSNQPQHF
TRBJ2-5 | TRBV5-6 | CASSPRRGTTATQYF
TRBJ2-6 | TRBV7-9 | CASSGGADSGANVLTF
TRBJ1-1 | TRBV7-9 | CASSLGNDEAFF
TRBJ1-1 | TRBV5-4 | CASSLEQGRRNTEAFF
TRBJ1-1 | TRBV6-5 | CASSPGGADTEAFF
TRBJ2-7 | TRBV10-1 | CASSDRSVPFYEQYF
TRBJ1-6 | TRBV5-1 | CASSSSGAYNSPLHF
TRBJ2-7 | TRBV2 | CASTLSQDRVTYEQYF
TRBJ2-1 | TRBV4-1 | CASSQEGVREQFF
TRBJ1-2 | TRBV7-9 | CASTTGDRANYGYTF
TRBJ2-3 | TRBV10-1 | CASRPSGGQDTQYF
TRBJ2-5 | TRBV3-1/TRBV3-2 | CASSQAAHGTGGQETQYF
TRBJ2-2 | TRBV10-3 | CAIRGTGANTGELFF
TRBJ2-1 | TRBV9 | CASSVVTSGGAHEQFF
TRBJ2-1 | TRBV6-5 | CASSATLTSYNEQFF
TRBJ2-3 | TRBV27 | CASSSGADTQYF
TRBJ1-4 | TRBV2 | CASSEAGTGPRWKLFF
TRBJ2-2 | TRBV5-1 | CASSSGLAGHTGELFF
TRBJ1-5 | TRBV4-1 | CASSQGIRDQPQHF
TRBJ1-4 | TRBV20-1 | CSASSPGQGLHRGEKLFF
TRBJ1-3 | TRBV7-2 | CASSLVWAADSGNTIYF
TRBJ1-6 | TRBV6-2/TRBV6-3 | CASSPTGESPLHF
TRBJ2-7 | TRBV9 | CASSVDQLSEQYF
TRBJ1-1 | TRBV6-5 | CASTLRKNTEAFF
TRBJ1-1 | TRBV11-2 | CASSPGTRLVNTEAFF
TRBJ2-7 | TRBV10-3 | CAISESRDRAEQYF
TRBJ1-1 | TRBV9 | CASSVYGSLNTEAFF
TRBJ2-2 | TRBV6-1 | CASSEVAGHTGELFF
TRBJ1-2 | TRBV10-3 | CAISSSLTGGPTVNYGYTF
TRBJ1-1 | TRBV10-1 | CASSLNEGTEAFF
TRBJ2-7 | TRBV12-3/TRBV12-4 | CASRPTGFYEQYF
TRBJ1-3 | TRBV27 | CASWRGPGNTIYF
TRBJ1-2 | TRBV27 | CASSPLGQGAYGYTF
TRBJ2-1 | TRBV6-5 | CASSYSTNEQFF